The entry below describes one TCR beta chain. No antigen is known for it. In germline, CDR1 is SGHTS, CDR2 YDEGEE. The CDR3 consists of 14 residues. The V end was cut by 0 bases, the J end by 0 bases, with 4 bases between. This entry belongs to a study of graft-versus-host responses after intestinal transplantation. Turning to the study itself: Tacrolimus plus steroids were given to all recipients for about 3 years, preceded by anti-thymocyte globulin induction.

The data were produced by immunoSEQ multiplex PCR, yet TCRdb's version contains in-frame clones alone and is incomplete. The sample holds approximately 110,000 clones, approximately 94% seen once. Broader study findings: HvG clone declines early post-transplant were associated with peak circulating GvH levels. Elevated graft-versus-host to host-versus-graft clonal ratios in allografts were recorded for patients with graft-donor T cell macrochimerism.

The source was unstimulated CD4+ T cells sorted from spleen or lymph node cells, collected before transplant. The chain employs TRBV5-8 and TRBJ1-5; D is unclear. This clonotype originated in a human donor who was the organ donor for an intestinal transplant. The CDR3 loop is CASSLDSSNQPQHF. CDR3 bases: TGTGCCAGCAGCTTGGACAGTAGCAATCAGCCCCAGCATTTT.